These 16 T cell receptor beta chains share one sample of origin, sequenced in a study of molecular identifiers for immune sequencing clone quantification. In TCRdb, the PCR reads were re-called with MiXCR into one record per CDR3 protein. The profile shows roughly 320,000 distinct CDR3 sequences, about 23% of them singletons. The sequenced sample was naive CD8+ T cells from blood, with Jurkat cell RNA spiked in. The subset here: FACS-sorted CD8+CD4-CCR7+CD45RA+ naive T cells. The receptors were gathered from a human donor in good health. Some libraries in this study had Jurkat cell RNA spiked in.

Many counts were recorded for this clonotype. The chain couples TRBV6-5 to TRBJ2-5; D not certain. CDR1 MNHEY and CDR2 SVGAGI come from the germline V gene. Deletions cut 1 base from V and 5 bases from J, with 11 bases between. This CDR3 region has 14 residues. The CDR3: CASSYWKGTETQYF. The CDR3 nucleotides read TGTGCCAGCAGTTACTGGAAGGGCACGGAGACCCAGTACTTC.

The rearrangement joins TRBV2 to TRBJ2-3, with 8 bases matching TRBD1. The CDR3 has 15 amino acids. Germline CDR1 SNHLY, CDR2 FYNNEI. J lost 2 bases, V lost 5 bases, and 6 bases had no gene match. The CDR3 DNA reads TGTGCCAGCAGTAGCCGGACAGGGCCCACAGATACGCAGTATTTT. This sequence encodes CASSSRTGPTDTQYF.

This clonotype appeared a few times. The chain links TRBV20-1 to TRBJ2-7; unclear D gene. There are 13 residues in the CDR3. Germline CDR1 and CDR2: DFQATT and SNEGSKA (reference sequence). Trimming took off 1 base at V and 2 bases at J, with 9 bases between the two ends. The CDR3 spells CSARVGPAYEQYF. In DNA form, the CDR3 reads TGCAGTGCTAGAGTGGGCCCTGCCTACGAGCAGTACTTC.

This chain uses TRBV12-3 or TRBV12-4 with TRBJ2-1, with 7 nucleotides matching TRBD1. J lost 7 bases, V lost 6 bases, and 3 bases had no gene match. CDR3 length: 12 residues. In DNA, the CDR3 is TGTGCCAGCAGACCAGGGGGAAATGAGCAGTTCTTC. This codes for CASRPGGNEQFF.

This clonotype was seen a few times. The chain uses TRBV29-1 and TRBJ2-7, with D perhaps TRBD1 (6 bases). CDR3 length equals 13 residues. V lost 2 bases and J lost 3, with 11 bases in between. Germline V gene data show CDR1 as SQVTM and CDR2 as ANQGSEA. The CDR3 nucleotides read TGCAGCGTTGAAACAGGGCTCCACTACGAGCAGTACTTC. Translated: CSVETGLHYEQYF.

This chain joins TRBV7-9 and TRBJ2-1, with D hard to call. CDR3 length: 11 residues. Trimming left V 10 bases short and J 4 bases short, with 8 bases between. Per the germline V gene, CDR1 is SEHNR and CDR2 is FQNEAQ (reference sequence). CDR3 sequence reads: CAIDPYNEQFF. The CDR3 DNA is TGTGCCATCGACCCGTACAATGAGCAGTTCTTC.

On this clonotype itself: This sequence may be a read error, since a much larger clone differs from it by one base. The chain joins TRBV30 to TRBJ2-7; D may be TRBD2 (6 bases). V lost 2 bases, J lost 9 bases, and 11 bases lay in between. CDR3 length: 11 amino acids. Per germline, CDR1 GTSNPN and CDR2 SVGIG (reference sequence). The CDR3 nucleotides read TGTGCCTGGAGTCCAGCGGGTGGGCAGTACTTC. This sequence encodes CAWSPAGGQYF.

This clonotype was observed at least ten times. V gene TRBV4-1 combines with J gene TRBJ2-7, with no clear D. Trimming took off 0 bases at V and 2 bases at J, with 5 bases between the two ends. There are 13 residues in the CDR3. Germline-derived CDR1 and CDR2 are MGHRA and YSYEKL. CDR3 nucleotides: TGCGCCAGCAGCCAAGATACAGCCTACGAGCAGTACTTC. Translated, it gives CASSQDTAYEQYF.

This clonotype was detected ten times or more. This chain uses TRBV29-1 with TRBJ1-1, with TRBD1 as a possible D gene (5 bases). The CDR3 sequence is 13 residues long. The V end lost 5 bases, the J end lost 3 bases, and 13 bases lay between the germline ends. Per the germline V gene, CDR1 is SQVTM and CDR2 is ANQGSEA. CDR3 DNA sequence: TGCAGCGTTATATCAGGGATGGACACTGAAGCTTTCTTT. Residues: CSVISGMDTEAFF.

This clonotype was seen a handful of times. V is TRBV12-3 or TRBV12-4 and J is TRBJ2-5; possibly TRBD1 for D (6 bases). This CDR3 comprises 13 residues. V was cut by 4 bases and J by 1 base, with 7 bases left in between. CDR3 sequence (DNA): TGTGCCAGCAGTTACAGGGCCCAAGAGACCCAGTACTTC. Translated: CASSYRAQETQYF.

This clonotype was recorded many times. The chain couples TRBV7-2 to TRBJ2-1, with D perhaps matching TRBD1 (6 bases). CDR3 length: 15 residues. Germline lookup yields CDR1 SGHTA and CDR2 FQGNSA. V was shortened by 2 bases and J by 4 bases, with 12 bases between the two germline ends. Here the CDR3 reads CASSLNRDTYNEQFF. The CDR3 DNA sequence: TGTGCCAGCAGCTTAAACCGGGACACGTACAATGAGCAGTTCTTC.

This sequence joins TRBV6-2 or TRBV6-3 and TRBJ2-3; D may match TRBD1 or TRBD2 (5 bases each). The V end was cut by 6 bases, the J end by 2 bases, with 15 bases between. The CDR3 is 15 residues long. CDR1 and CDR2 (germline): MNHEY, SVGEGT. As DNA, the CDR3 is TGTGCCAGCAGCCCCGCTCTGGGGGTCACAGATACGCAGTATTTT. It codes for CASSPALGVTDTQYF.

The rearrangement joins TRBV5-5 to TRBJ2-7, with D hard to call. CDR1 SGHKS and CDR2 YYEKEE come from the germline V gene (reference sequence). Trimming removed 2 bases from V and 7 bases from J, with 7 bases in between. The CDR3 extends over 11 amino acids. CDR3 residues: CASSFNGEQYF. The CDR3 nucleotides are TGTGCCAGCAGCTTTAACGGGGAGCAGTACTTC.

A word on this clonotype: With only one base between it and a far larger clone, this is likely a read error. The J gene is TRBJ2-7, the V gene TRBV14; no reliable D call. Germline CDR1 and CDR2: SGHDN and FVKESK. V lost 11 bases to trimming and J lost 1 base, with 3 bases between them. The CDR3 is 9 amino acids. CDR3 sequence reads: CAGSYEQYF. The CDR3 DNA is TGTGCCGGTTCCTACGAGCAGTACTTC.

This rearrangement joins TRBV28 to TRBJ2-7; 7 bases agree with TRBD2. With 3 bases clipped from V and 1 base from J, the junction kept 9 bases outside the gene matches. This CDR3 has 16 amino acids. The germline CDR1 and CDR2 sequences are MDHEN and SYDVKM. CDR3 DNA sequence: TGTGCCAGCAGTTTGTCCTGGCGGGAGTCTTCCTACGAGCAGTACTTC. This codes for CASSLSWRESSYEQYF.

This sequence joins TRBV27 and TRBJ2-3; 8 positions agree with TRBD2. The CDR3 runs to 15 residues. With V trimmed by 6 bases and J by 4 bases, 9 bases remained unmatched. The V gene's germline CDR1 is MNHEY and CDR2 SMNVEV (reference sequence). CDR3 nucleotides: TGTGCCAGCAGGAACCTAGCGGGTGTCCCAGATACGCAGTATTTT. Its protein is CASRNLAGVPDTQYF.